The 7 T cell receptor beta chains below come from one sample, sequenced in a study of cytomegalovirus exposure and HLA in healthy donors. PCR employed 60 Vbeta and 13 Jbeta primers. The method was immunoSEQ multiplex PCR; TCRdb's version includes in-frame clones alone and lacks a portion of them. This table holds 150,000 to 200,000 clones, around 80% found once. Sequences were obtained from PBMCs. The receptors stem from a man between 18 and 29 years old in good health and CMV-seronegative.

This clone showed up just a few times. The chain combines TRBV10-3 with TRBJ2-3, with D possibly matching TRBD2 (6 bases). The length of the CDR3 is 15 residues. V was shortened by 4 bases and J by 1 base, with 12 bases between the two germline ends. Germline V gives CDR1 ENHRY, CDR2 SYGVKD. CDR3 region: CAISAPGDRTDTQYF. The CDR3 region has the DNA TGTGCCATCAGTGCCCCGGGAGACCGCACAGATACGCAGTATTTT.

The chain links TRBV7-8 to TRBJ1-1; 8 nucleotides match TRBD1. J gave up 5 bases and V 1 base, and 3 bases lay outside the gene matches. The germline V gene encodes CDR1 SGHVS and CDR2 FQNEAQ. The CDR3 runs 14 residues. CDR3 in amino acids: CASSLVRGRTEAFF. The CDR3 DNA sequence: TGTGCCAGCAGCTTAGTCAGGGGGCGGACTGAAGCTTTCTTT.

The chain recombines TRBV6-1 with TRBJ1-1; unclear D gene. Trimming removed 8 bases at V and 4 bases at J, with 14 bases between. Germline CDR1 MNHNS, CDR2 SASEGT. The CDR3 runs to 13 residues. The CDR3 nucleotides read TGTGCCAGCTGCTTAAGGGAGGGCACTGAAGCTTTCTTT. It codes for CASCLREGTEAFF.

The rearrangement links TRBV4-1 to TRBJ2-7, with D possibly TRBD1 on 5 matching bases. The V gene's germline CDR1 is MGHRA and CDR2 YSYEKL. The germline V and J ends were trimmed by 1 base and 2 bases, with 15 bases remaining between them. This CDR3 has 16 amino acids. CDR3 sequence: CASSQGAWGPAYEQYF. The CDR3 bases are TGCGCCAGCAGCCAAGGTGCTTGGGGCCCAGCCTACGAGCAGTACTTC.

The chain links TRBV7-8 to TRBJ1-3; TRBD1 agrees at 7 bases. The CDR3 is 15 residues long. The V and J ends lost 3 bases and 3 bases, in that order; junction bases with no gene match: 5. Germline CDR1 is SGHVS and CDR2 is FQNEAQ. CDR3 bases: TGTGCCAGCAGCTTGAGGGGGCAAATTGGAAACACCATATATTTT. Its translation is CASSLRGQIGNTIYF. Based on the CDR3 plus reference TRBV7-8 and TRBJ1-3, the full variable domain is GAGVSQSPRYKVAKRGQDVALRCDPISGHVSLFWYQQALGQGPEFLTYFQNEAQLDKSGLPSDRFFAERPEGSVSTLKIQRTQQEDSAVYLCASSLRGQIGNTIYFGEGSWLTVV.

V gene TRBV29-1 combines with J gene TRBJ2-7, with D hard to call. The CDR3 loop spans 11 amino acids. Trimming cost V 7 bases and J 6 bases, with 13 bases left between them. Germline V lookup: CDR1 SQVTM, CDR2 ANQGSEA. This CDR3 is CSAYEASEQYF. The CDR3 coding sequence is TGCAGCGCCTACGAGGCCAGCGAGCAGTACTTC.

The V gene is TRBV18, the J gene TRBJ2-1; 14 bases are a match to TRBD2. Trimming cost V 5 bases and J 7 bases; bases outside gene matches: 4. The CDR3 runs 15 residues. Germline CDR1 and CDR2: KGHSH and LQKENI. CDR3 in DNA: TGTGCCAGCTCAAGACTAGCGGGAGGGCTAAATGAGCAGTTCTTC. It encodes CASSRLAGGLNEQFF. Supplemented by reference TRBV18 and TRBJ2-1, the full variable domain reads NAGVMQNPRHLVRRRGQEARLRCSPMKGHSHVYWYRQLPEEGLKFMVYLQKENIIDESGMPKERFSAEFPKEGPSILRIQQVVRGDSAAYFCASSRLAGGLNEQFFGPGTRLTVL.